The 26 T cell receptor beta chains below were found in one sample sequenced in a study of blood T cell repertoires in COVID-19. Measured with immunoSEQ multiplex PCR; TCRdb has only the in-frame clones, and not every one. This sample yields hundreds of thousands of clones, of which around nine tenths are seen a single time; approximately 8% belongs to the top ten. Sequencing was done on a sample of PBMCs or T cells enriched from blood (not recorded which). These receptors all stem from a woman aged 55-75 years who had recovered from COVID-19.

This clone was detected once. CDR3 coding DNA: TGCGCCAGCAGCACCAGACCCCTCGGGTCCTACAATGAGCAGTTCTTC. Encoded protein: CASSTRPLGSYNEQFF. The rearrangement links TRBV5-1 to TRBJ2-1; D gene ambiguous. CDR1 is SGHRS, CDR2 YFSETQ, per germline. There are 16 residues in the CDR3. Trimming removed 4 bases from V and 1 base from J, with 15 bases in between. The full variable domain, completed using reference TRBV5-1 and TRBJ2-1, is KAGVTQTPRYLIKTRGQQVTLSCSPISGHRSVSWYQQTPGQGLQFLFEYFSETQRNKGNFPGRFSGRQFSNSRSEMNVSTLELGDSALYLCASSTRPLGSYNEQFFGPGTRLTVL.

As to this clone: Other DNA variants within this sample encode the same CDR3. The chain recombines TRBV5-6 with TRBJ1-2; no firm D call. The length of the CDR3 is 13 residues. The ends were cut back, 0 bases at V and 5 bases at J, with 8 bases in the middle. Germline CDR1 reads SGHDT; CDR2 reads YYEEEE. The CDR3 nucleotides read TGTGCCAGCAGCTTGGGAACAGCATATGGCTACACCTTC. Residues: CASSLGTAYGYTF.

This chain connects TRBV4-2 to TRBJ1-1; TRBD1 agrees at 7 bases. This CDR3 spans 17 amino acids. CDR1 is LGHNA and CDR2 is YNFKEQ in the germline V gene. J lost 1 base, V lost 4 bases, and 12 bases had no gene match. DNA of the CDR3: TGTGCCAGCAGCCTAAGGACAGGCGGCCTGAGGAACACTGAAGCTTTCTTT. The encoded protein is CASSLRTGGLRNTEAFF.

The CDR3 region is CASSLGDSPGELFF. The CDR3 nucleotides are TGCGCCAGCAGCTTGGGGGACTCCCCGGGGGAGCTGTTTTTT. The chain couples TRBV5-1 to TRBJ2-2; weak D call: TRBD2 (6 bases). This CDR3 region has 14 residues. V was shortened by 0 bases and J by 8 bases, with 11 bases between the two germline ends. CDR1 is SGHRS, CDR2 YFSETQ, per germline.

This chain links TRBV18 with TRBJ1-1; possibly TRBD1 for D (5 bases). Germline CDR1 is KGHSH and CDR2 is LQKENI. Trimming left V 1 base short and J 1 base short, with 10 bases between. The CDR3 contains 15 residues. The CDR3 coding sequence is TGTGCCAGCTCACCACGGGAGGGACCGAACACTGAAGCTTTCTTT. Translating it yields CASSPREGPNTEAFF.

CDR3: CASSFGLVNSPLHF. The CDR3 DNA reads TGTGCCAGCAGCTTCGGACTGGTAAATTCACCCCTCCACTTT. The chain has TRBV9 and TRBJ1-6; D gene uncertain. V was pared by 4 bases and J by 7 bases, with 12 bases between. Germline CDR1 SGDLS, CDR2 YYNGEE. This CDR3 is 14 amino acids long.

The chain couples TRBV5-4 to TRBJ1-1, with D uncertain. The germline V gene encodes CDR1 SGHNT and CDR2 YYREEE (reference sequence). The germline V and J ends were trimmed by 1 base and 10 bases, with 17 bases remaining between them. This CDR3 contains 14 residues. CDR3 loop: CASSLLEESAGAFF. Written as DNA, the CDR3 is TGTGCCAGCAGCTTGCTCGAGGAATCAGCGGGAGCTTTCTTT.

This rearrangement joins TRBV18 to TRBJ2-1, with TRBD2 matching 7 bases. From germline, CDR1 is KGHSH and CDR2 LQKENI. The CDR3 has 15 residues. J was trimmed by 5 bases and V by 4 bases; bases with no gene match: 8. CDR3 sequence reads: CASSLYGGTNNEQFF. The CDR3 DNA sequence: TGTGCCAGCTCACTGTATGGGGGGACTAACAATGAGCAGTTCTTC.

The chain joins TRBV29-1 to TRBJ2-3, with 9 bases aligning to TRBD1. The germline V gene has CDR1 SQVTM and CDR2 ANQGSEA. The V and J ends lost 4 bases and 1 base, in that order; junction bases with no gene match: 3. The CDR3 contains 14 residues. The CDR3, as DNA: TGCAGCGTTGTGCGGACAGGGGGCACAGATACGCAGTATTTT. Translated: CSVVRTGGTDTQYF.

This clone was counted once. The rearrangement links TRBV10-2 to TRBJ2-7; 11 bases line up with TRBD2. V dropped 5 bases and J dropped 3; count of bases not matched to a gene: 12. The CDR3 has 17 amino acids. Germline V gene sequence: CDR1 WSHSY, CDR2 SAAADI. The CDR3 here is CASSNTHTGTSGYEQYF. CDR3 bases: TGCGCCAGCAGTAACACTCATACCGGGACTAGCGGCTACGAGCAGTACTTC.

The chain joins TRBV9 to TRBJ1-2; D is ambiguous. Germline V gene sequence: CDR1 SGDLS, CDR2 YYNGEE. The CDR3 consists of 15 residues. The ends were cut back, 0 bases at V and 4 bases at J, with 13 bases in the middle. CDR3: CASSVGGSPSYGYTF. CDR3 DNA: TGTGCCAGCAGCGTAGGTGGCAGTCCTAGCTATGGCTACACCTTC. The full variable domain, its missing parts supplied by reference TRBV9 and TRBJ1-2, is DSGVTQTPKHLITATGQRVTLRCSPRSGDLSVYWYQQSLDQGLQFLIQYYNGEERAKGNILERFSAQQFPDLHSELNLSSLELGDSALYFCASSVGGSPSYGYTFGSGTRLTVV.

This rearrangement joins TRBV10-2 to TRBJ2-7, with 8 positions matching TRBD1. Losses at the gene ends were 3 bases for V and 3 bases for J; bases not matched to a gene: 4. CDR3 length equals 14 residues. Germline V gives CDR1 WSHSY, CDR2 SAAADI. CDR3 sequence: CASSDVGTGYEQYV. CDR3 bases: TGCGCCAGCAGTGACGTCGGGACAGGCTACGAGCAGTACGTC.

This clone appeared once. The chain has TRBV28 and TRBJ2-7, with 8 bases matching TRBD1. With V trimmed by 6 bases and J by 7 bases, 8 bases remained unmatched. From germline, CDR1 is MDHEN and CDR2 SYDVKM. This CDR3 region has 13 residues. CDR3 amino acids: CASSLDRQGEQYF. The DNA for the CDR3 is TGTGCCAGCAGCCTGGACAGACAGGGGGAGCAGTACTTC.

The J gene is TRBJ1-2, the V gene TRBV5-4; no clear D. CDR1 and CDR2 from the germline V gene are SGHNT and YYREEE (reference sequence). This CDR3 has 17 amino acids. V was shortened by 0 bases and J by 0 bases, with 15 bases between the two germline ends. In nucleotides, the CDR3 is TGTGCCAGCAGCTTGGCCGAGGCGAGAAACCCTAACTATGGCTACACCTTC. Its translation: CASSLAEARNPNYGYTF. The full variable domain, completed using reference TRBV5-4 and TRBJ1-2, is ETGVTQSPTHLIKTRGQQVTLRCSSQSGHNTVSWYQQALGQGPQFIFQYYREEENGRGNFPPRFSGLQFPNYSSELNVNALELDDSALYLCASSLAEARNPNYGYTFGSGTRLTVV.

V is TRBV29-1 and J is TRBJ2-3; the D gene is possibly TRBD2 (6 bases). Deletions cut 6 bases from V and 0 bases from J, with 13 bases between. This CDR3 contains 14 residues. The V gene's germline CDR1 is SQVTM and CDR2 ANQGSEA. This CDR3 reads CSVVAGGSTDTQYF. For the CDR3, the DNA is TGCAGCGTCGTGGCCGGGGGAAGCACAGATACGCAGTATTTT.

This rearrangement joins TRBV3-1 (or the pseudogene TRBV3-2) to TRBJ1-6; D gene uncertain. Germline CDR1 and CDR2: LGHDT and YNNKEL (reference sequence). V shed 4 bases and J shed 6 bases, with 13 bases lying between them. The CDR3 loop spans 15 amino acids. As DNA, the CDR3 is TGTGCCAGCAGCCTCAGAGAGGTCCTTAATTCACCCCTCCACTTT. It specifies CASSLREVLNSPLHF.

This clone occurred once. V usage is TRBV20-1 and J usage is TRBJ1-1; D gene unclear. Trimming shortened V by 3 bases and J by 5 bases, and 7 bases separated the two germline ends. CDR1 is DFQATT, CDR2 SNEGSKA, per germline (reference sequence). The CDR3 loop spans 11 amino acids. The CDR3 DNA reads as TGCAGTGCTAGTTGGGAGACTGAAGCTTTCTTT. It specifies CSASWETEAFF.

This clone was seen a few times. This chain uses TRBV11-2 with TRBJ1-5; D gene unclear. The CDR3 loop spans 13 amino acids. Germline V CDR1 and CDR2: SGHAT, FQNNGV. V lost 0 bases to trimming and J lost 7 bases, with 7 bases between them. The CDR3 is CASSLESDQPQHF. CDR3 coding DNA: TGTGCCAGCAGCTTAGAAAGCGACCAGCCCCAGCATTTT.

The rearrangement uses TRBV3-1 (or the pseudogene TRBV3-2) and TRBJ1-5; D possibly corresponds to TRBD1 (5 bases). CDR1 is LGHDT and CDR2 is YNNKEL in the germline V gene (reference sequence). V lost 6 bases and J lost 4, with 10 bases in between. The CDR3 loop spans 13 amino acids. In DNA form, the CDR3 reads TGTGCCAGCAGTCCCGACAGAAATCAGCCCCAGCATTTT. It yields the protein CASSPDRNQPQHF.

DNA for the CDR3: TGTGCCAGTAGGACTACAGGGAGCTCCTACAATGAGCAGTTCTTC. It codes for CASRTTGSSYNEQFF. This chain links TRBV19 with TRBJ2-1; maybe TRBD1 (6 bases). The CDR3 is made up of 15 amino acids. Trimming removed 6 bases from V and 0 bases from J, with 12 bases in between. CDR1 is LNHDA, CDR2 SQIVND, per germline (reference sequence).

The CDR3, as DNA: TGTGCCACCAGTGGCCCCCTAGCGGGGGGTTACAATGAGCAGTTCTTC. It is translated as CATSGPLAGGYNEQFF. The V and J genes are TRBV24-1 and TRBJ2-1; 11 nucleotides agree with TRBD2. V shed 5 bases and J 4 bases; nucleotides not matched to a gene: 6. Germline CDR1 reads KGHDR; CDR2 reads SFDVKD. This CDR3 is built from 16 residues.

This rearrangement joins TRBV30 to TRBJ2-3, with D possibly TRBD1 on 5 matching bases. Germline CDR1 is GTSNPN and CDR2 is SVGIG (reference sequence). CDR3 length: 13 residues. Trimming cost V 3 bases and J 7 bases, with 14 bases left between them. CDR3 DNA: TGTGCCTGGAGCGGTGGGGCCGAGAATACGCAGTATTTT. Translating it yields CAWSGGAENTQYF.

The chain combines TRBV18 with TRBJ1-1, with 7 bases aligning to TRBD1. The CDR3 is made up of 12 amino acids. J was trimmed by 7 bases and V by 7 bases; bases with no gene match: 6. Looked up from germline, CDR1 is KGHSH and CDR2 is LQKENI. The DNA for the CDR3 is TGTGCCAGCTGCGGGACAGCGGGTGAAGCTTTCTTT. Protein: CASCGTAGEAFF.

The chain has TRBV5-1 and TRBJ2-2, with 8 positions matching TRBD2. This CDR3 has 15 residues. With 0 bases clipped from V and 4 bases from J, the junction kept 2 bases outside the gene matches. Looked up from germline, CDR1 is SGHRS and CDR2 is YFSETQ. This chain's CDR3 is CASSLDAGGTGELFF. The CDR3, as DNA: TGCGCCAGCAGCTTGGATGCGGGGGGCACCGGGGAGCTGTTTTTT.

V and J are TRBV24-1 and TRBJ2-4; 7 bases map to TRBD2. The V and J ends lost 10 bases and 6 bases, in that order; junction bases with no gene match: 11. This CDR3 spans 14 amino acids. The germline V gene encodes CDR1 KGHDR and CDR2 SFDVKD. DNA of the CDR3: TGTGCCACTTCACTCTCAGGCGGGGGAAACATTCAGTACTTC. Translation: CATSLSGGGNIQYF.

Remarks on this clone: The same CDR3 also results from other DNA sequences found in this sample. The chain recombines TRBV14 with TRBJ2-1; the D gene is possibly TRBD2 (6 bases). Trimming pared 0 bases from V and 3 bases from J, leaving 18 bases between. The germline gives CDR1 SGHDN, CDR2 FVKESK. This CDR3 is 18 amino acids long. The CDR3: CASSQDKWRGGRYNEQFF. CDR3 nucleotides: TGTGCCAGCAGCCAAGACAAGTGGCGGGGAGGCCGCTACAATGAGCAGTTCTTC.